This T cell receptor beta chain was retrieved from a study of post-analysis software for immune sequencing data (dated by TCRdb to between 2015 and 2016). The study in broad terms: Disease courses on record covered relapsing-remitting, secondary progressive and progressive-relapsing multiple sclerosis, though some patients had no subtype annotation. The multiple sclerosis patient repertoires were compared with 11 previously published healthy control repertoires from donors aged roughly 6 to 25 years. A subset of samples was prepared in parallel using single-end sample barcoding, then pooled and co-amplified after Illumina adapter ligation.

The paper's findings and limits, for the study overall: Direct clustering with F measure revealed strong co-clustering of samples prepared in the same batch, which led to a batch-effect correction. Significantly higher frequencies in patients than in controls were found for roughly 5 TRBV segments, including TRBV5-6, TRBV5-1 and TRBV20-1. The control group was slightly older than the multiple sclerosis patient group. Multiple sclerosis patients had significantly lower normalized Chao1 diversity than controls, a result that suggests substantial peripheral T-cell clonal expansion.

TCR beta repertoires were profiled from peripheral blood of approximately 13 young patients with multiple sclerosis to demonstrate the VDJtools post-analysis software. Multiple sclerosis patients were children and adolescents aged roughly 6 to 16 years. The germline V gene (reference sequence) supplies CDR1 DFQATT and CDR2 SNEGSKA. The cysteine opens and the phenylalanine closes a CDR3 of 13 amino acids. Only CDR3 DNA remains: 39 bases, in frame from the first base. The germline ends are 11 bases apart after V is trimmed by 7 bases and J by 1 base. This clonotype was counted only a few times. The antigen it binds to is not known. One base away there is no much larger clone; base qualities are not given. The protocol used for the library was PCR. The sample was run on an Illumina HiSeq 2500. To reduce PCR and sequencing biases, unique molecular identifiers were built into the TCR beta cDNA libraries. Every 1 to 10 million input T cells yielded approximately 500,000 cDNA molecules, meaning each molecule approximated one T cell. The patient libraries were prepared and sequenced using the same protocol as the earlier healthy control dataset. Samples belonging to the same batch were prepared together, multiplexed and sequenced on a shared HiSeq lane. The original pipeline was this. Raw barcoded reads were processed with MIGEC, and single-read molecular identifier groups were discarded before consensus assembly and CDR3 extraction. VDJtools was used for post-analysis of the clonotype tables, and diversity was normalized by down-sampling every dataset to the size of the smallest sample. Repertoire overlap clustering matched CDR3 amino acid but not nucleotide sequences to correct batch-related cross-sample contamination. TCRdb reanalyzed the raw reads on its own, using fastp at Q25 for trimming and MiXCR for clone calling, and kept in-frame beta chains. CDR3 protein duplicates are merged, each entry listing the most common genes and DNA. What appears here as the V and J calls and clone size reflects TCRdb's work, not the paper's. This sample comprises 400,000 to 500,000 distinct CDR3 sequences, 39% of them detected only once. Less than 8% of the sample belongs to the ten largest clones.

The TCR comes from a girl aged 2 to 9 with multiple sclerosis. Rearrangement joined TRBV20-1 to TRBJ2-1; TRBD2 is perhaps the D gene, given 5 matching bases. Material for sequencing was blood. The CDR3 protein sequence reads: CSGAVFSYNEQFF. The bases read TGCAGTGGAGCGGTTTTTTCCTACAATGAGCAGTTCTTC.